This T cell receptor (beta chain) was found in a study of blood T cell repertoires in COVID-19. As for the study in general: Some COVID-19 samples were acute and others convalescent; all came from the United States, Italy and Spain.

One Seattle source followed patients from active infection through their disease course. Germline V gene sequence: CDR1 LNHDA, CDR2 SQIVND (reference sequence). CDR3 length: 15 residues. V lost 8 bases, J lost 4 bases, and 6 bases stayed unmatched. How the authors handled the data: Amplification from reference gene primers served as the basis for estimated nucleated cell counts. Assay used: immunoSEQ multiplex PCR; TCRdb lists only in-frame clones, some missing. The V and J calls and clone size are taken from that table; D and trimming were inferred from the DNA. The sample lists 100,000 to 150,000 clones, roughly 90% seen once, with around 2.1% in the top ten.

This chain joins TRBV19 and TRBJ2-3; 13 nucleotides match TRBD2. This sequence originates from a man aged 45-65 years with COVID-19, enrolled during active disease. What was sequenced was peripheral blood. This chain's CDR3 is CASSRTSGSPDTQYF. Here the CDR3 DNA reads TGTGCCAGTTCCCGGACTAGCGGGAGTCCAGATACGCAGTATTTT.